These 18 T cell receptor beta chains came from one sample sequenced in a study of blood T cell repertoires in COVID-19. This table comes from immunoSEQ multiplex PCR, and its TCRdb copy is limited to in-frame clones, with some not included. The table shows about 670,000 clones, with 75% to 90% occurring only once. Sequencing was performed on peripheral blood. The receptors were sampled from a young woman with acute or convalescent COVID-19.

The chain is built from TRBV5-6 and TRBJ1-2, with TRBD1 matching over 7 bases. Per germline, CDR1 SGHDT and CDR2 YYEEEE. The CDR3 length is 12 residues. With V trimmed by 4 bases and J by 8 bases, 5 bases remained unmatched. CDR3 nucleotide sequence: TGTGCCAGCAGCCAGGGACAGTTCGGCTACACCTTC. Residues: CASSQGQFGYTF. Using reference TRBV5-6 and TRBJ1-2 for the parts outside the CDR3, the full variable domain is DAGVTQSPTHLIKTRGQQVTLRCSPKSGHDTVSWYQQALGQGPQFIFQYYEEEERQRGNFPDRFSGHQFPNYSSELNVNALLLGDSALYLCASSQGQFGYTFGSGTRLTVV.

This chain uses TRBV24-1 with TRBJ2-3; D may be TRBD1 (6 bases). The CDR3 extends over 18 amino acids. Trimming shortened V by 4 bases and J by 0 bases, and 19 bases separated the two germline ends. CDR1 is KGHDR, CDR2 SFDVKD, per germline. Here the CDR3 reads CATSDPNGRDTSTDTQYF. The CDR3 bases are TGTGCCACCAGTGACCCGAACGGAAGGGACACTAGCACAGATACGCAGTATTTT.

The count of this clone is one. V gene TRBV5-6 combines with J gene TRBJ1-1, with a weak D call TRBD1 (5 bases). CDR1 is SGHDT, CDR2 YYEEEE, per germline. The V end was cut by 1 base, the J end by 8 bases, with 9 bases between. The CDR3 totals 12 residues. The CDR3 DNA reads as TGTGCCAGCAGCTTGTGGGGGGTCGAAGCTTTCTTT. Residues: CASSLWGVEAFF.

The CDR3 DNA follows: TGTGCCAGCAGCCTGGACAGGGGAAGGGAGCTGTTTTTT. Encoded protein: CASSLDRGRELFF. This chain connects TRBV27 to TRBJ2-2; 9 nucleotides line up with TRBD1. Germline-derived CDR1 and CDR2 are MNHEY and SMNVEV (reference sequence). This CDR3 is built from 13 residues. Trimming took 6 bases from V and 9 from J; bases not matched to a gene: 5.

V is TRBV14 and J is TRBJ1-1; D ambiguous. In germline, CDR1 is SGHDN, CDR2 FVKESK. The length of the CDR3 is 13 residues. V was pared by 4 bases and J by 1 base, with 7 bases between. For the CDR3, the DNA is TGTGCCAGCAGCCGGCACAAGAACACTGAAGCTTTCTTT. It translates to CASSRHKNTEAFF.

This chain connects TRBV29-1 to TRBJ2-5, with 8 nucleotides matching TRBD1. CDR3 length: 12 residues. The trim removed 4 bases at V and 3 bases at J, leaving 1 base unmatched. Germline V gene sequence: CDR1 SQVTM, CDR2 ANQGSEA. Written as DNA, the CDR3 is TGCAGCGTTGTGACAGGGGAAGAGACCCAGTACTTC. Its protein product is CSVVTGEETQYF.

The chain couples TRBV6-1 to TRBJ1-2, with D possibly TRBD1 on 6 matching bases. The CDR3 covers 15 residues. The V and J ends lost 0 bases and 5 bases respectively, with 13 bases between them. CDR1 is MNHNS and CDR2 is SASEGT in the germline V gene. The CDR3 region is CASSEAATGTYGYTF. CDR3 DNA: TGTGCCAGCAGTGAAGCGGCCACGGGGACATATGGCTACACCTTC.

V and J are TRBV7-6 and TRBJ2-3; D is unclear. Trimming left V 1 base short and J 0 bases short, with 8 bases between. This CDR3 spans 15 amino acids. The germline CDR1 and CDR2 sequences are SGHVS and FNYEAQ. DNA for the CDR3: TGTGCCAGCAGCTTAGAAGCCTTAAGCACAGATACGCAGTATTTT. Translated, it gives CASSLEALSTDTQYF.

This chain links TRBV27 with TRBJ1-5; TRBD1 is a possible D gene (5 bases). The germline V gene encodes CDR1 MNHEY and CDR2 SMNVEV (reference sequence). The CDR3 totals 15 residues. Trimming cost V 7 bases and J 4 bases, with 17 bases left between them. The CDR3: CASTPRGGSNQPQHF. CDR3 DNA sequence: TGTGCCAGCACCCCCCGGGGGGGATCTAATCAGCCCCAGCATTTT.

The rearrangement uses TRBV14 and TRBJ2-3, with D possibly TRBD1 on 5 matching bases. Trimming took 2 bases from V and 3 from J, leaving 21 bases between them. The CDR3 runs 18 residues. Germline CDR1 reads SGHDN; CDR2 reads FVKESK. CDR3 region: CASSQYPQGADITDTQYF. The DNA for the CDR3 is TGTGCCAGCAGCCAATACCCCCAAGGGGCCGATATTACAGATACGCAGTATTTT.

This clone was seen only once. The V call is TRBV5-5, the J call TRBJ2-7, with 8 bases matching TRBD1. The germline V gene has CDR1 SGHKS and CDR2 YYEKEE (reference sequence). Trimming removed 5 bases from V and 2 bases from J; junction bases left unmatched: 9. The CDR3 has 15 residues. CDR3 in amino acids: CASREGQVLPYEQYF. Written as DNA, the CDR3 is TGTGCCAGCAGAGAGGGACAGGTACTACCCTACGAGCAGTACTTC.

The chain uses TRBV6-1 and TRBJ2-7; 8 bases fit TRBD1. Germline V lookup: CDR1 MNHNS, CDR2 SASEGT. CDR3 length: 16 residues. V dropped 1 base and J dropped 5; count of bases not matched to a gene: 10. CDR3 nucleotides: TGTGCCAGCAGTGAAGAGGCGGGGCAGGGGGCCAACGAGCAGTACTTC. Translating it yields CASSEEAGQGANEQYF.

The chain joins TRBV18 to TRBJ1-2; no definite D call. CDR1 KGHSH and CDR2 LQKENI come from the germline V gene. The CDR3 is 15 residues long. The V end was cut by 5 bases, the J end by 3 bases, with 16 bases between. This CDR3 is CASSNEGPPYYGYTF. Here the CDR3 DNA reads TGTGCCAGCTCAAACGAGGGCCCACCCTACTATGGCTACACCTTC.

This chain connects TRBV25-1 to TRBJ2-1; unclear D gene. The germline CDR1 and CDR2 sequences are MGHDK and SYGVNS. The CDR3 is 16 amino acids. Trimming stripped 0 bases from V and 0 bases from J, with 9 bases between. CDR3 coding DNA: TGTGCCAGCAGTGAATATGACTCGAGCTCCTACAATGAGCAGTTCTTC. Translated: CASSEYDSSSYNEQFF.

The V call is TRBV18, the J call TRBJ2-5, with D possibly matching TRBD1 (5 bases). The CDR3 loop spans 14 amino acids. Germline assignment: CDR1 KGHSH and CDR2 LQKENI. V lost 2 bases, J lost 1 base, and 8 bases lay in between. CDR3 DNA sequence: TGTGCCAGCTCACCAATCAGGGTCCAAGAGACCCAGTACTTC. This sequence encodes CASSPIRVQETQYF. The full variable domain, its missing parts supplied by reference TRBV18 and TRBJ2-5, is NAGVMQNPRHLVRRRGQEARLRCSPMKGHSHVYWYRQLPEEGLKFMVYLQKENIIDESGMPKERFSAEFPKEGPSILRIQQVVRGDSAAYFCASSPIRVQETQYFGPGTRLLVL.

The V call is TRBV19, the J call TRBJ2-1; 9 bases align to TRBD2. V was pared by 7 bases and J by 8 bases, with 12 bases of the junction left unmatched. There are 15 residues in the CDR3. Germline V gene sequence: CDR1 LNHDA, CDR2 SQIVND (reference sequence). The CDR3 loop reads CASIDGSGGIYEQFF. The CDR3 bases are TGTGCCAGTATCGATGGTAGCGGGGGTATCTATGAGCAGTTCTTC.

The chain uses TRBV5-1 and TRBJ2-4, with TRBD2 identical over 10 bases. Germline V gene data show CDR1 as SGHRS and CDR2 as YFSETQ. With V trimmed by 0 bases and J by 2 bases, 11 bases remained unmatched. The CDR3 is 19 residues long. CDR3 residues: CASSLGPLLAGDSKNIQYF. CDR3 coding DNA: TGCGCCAGCAGCTTGGGCCCTCTCCTAGCGGGGGACTCCAAAAACATTCAGTACTTC.

The J gene is TRBJ1-5, the V gene TRBV7-8; tentatively, D is TRBD1 (5 bases). Per the germline V gene, CDR1 is SGHVS and CDR2 is FQNEAQ. Trimming pared 2 bases from V and 0 bases from J, leaving 20 bases between. This CDR3 comprises 19 residues. CDR3 protein: CASSLWGRAPRLSNQPQHF. The CDR3 nucleotides are TGTGCCAGCAGCTTATGGGGCAGGGCCCCACGACTTAGCAATCAGCCCCAGCATTTT.